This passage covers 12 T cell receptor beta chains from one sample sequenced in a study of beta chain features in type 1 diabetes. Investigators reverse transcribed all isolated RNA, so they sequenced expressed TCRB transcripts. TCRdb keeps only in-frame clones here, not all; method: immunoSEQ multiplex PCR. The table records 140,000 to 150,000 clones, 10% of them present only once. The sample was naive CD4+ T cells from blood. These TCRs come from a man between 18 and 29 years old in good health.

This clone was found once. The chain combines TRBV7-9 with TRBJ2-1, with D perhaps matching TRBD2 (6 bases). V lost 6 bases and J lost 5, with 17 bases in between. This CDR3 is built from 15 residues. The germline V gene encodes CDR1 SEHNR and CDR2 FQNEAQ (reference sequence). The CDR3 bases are TGTGCCAGCAGTATAGAGTGGCGGGGAGACAATGAGCAGTTCTTC. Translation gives CASSIEWRGDNEQFF.

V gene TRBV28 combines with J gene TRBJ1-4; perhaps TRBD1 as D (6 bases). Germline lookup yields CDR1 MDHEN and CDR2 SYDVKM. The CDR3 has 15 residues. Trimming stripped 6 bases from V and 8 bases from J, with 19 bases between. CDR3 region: CASSRPGVLYEKLFF. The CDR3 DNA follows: TGTGCCAGCAGCCGTCCAGGGGTATTGTACGAAAAACTGTTTTTT. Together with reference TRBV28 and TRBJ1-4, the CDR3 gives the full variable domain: DVKVTQSSRYLVKRTGEKVFLECVQDMDHENMFWYRQDPGLGLRLIYFSYDVKMKEKGDIPEGYSVSREKKERFSLILESASTNQTSMYLCASSRPGVLYEKLFFGSGTQLSVL.

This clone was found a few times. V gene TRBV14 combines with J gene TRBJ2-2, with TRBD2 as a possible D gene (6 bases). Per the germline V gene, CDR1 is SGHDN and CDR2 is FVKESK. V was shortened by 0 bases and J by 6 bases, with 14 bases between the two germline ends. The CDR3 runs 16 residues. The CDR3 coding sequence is TGTGCCAGCAGCCAAGAGTACGGGGGTAGAGCCGGGGAGCTGTTTTTT. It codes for CASSQEYGGRAGELFF.

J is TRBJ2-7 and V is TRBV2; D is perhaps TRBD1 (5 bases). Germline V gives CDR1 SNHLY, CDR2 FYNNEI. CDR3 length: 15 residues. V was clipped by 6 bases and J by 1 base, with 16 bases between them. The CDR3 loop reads CASRLGLDKSYEQYF. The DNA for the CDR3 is TGTGCCAGCAGATTGGGGCTAGATAAATCCTACGAGCAGTACTTC. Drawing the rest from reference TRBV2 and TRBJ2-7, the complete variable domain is EPEVTQTPSHQVTQMGQEVILRCVPISNHLYFYWYRQILGQKVEFLVSFYNNEISEKSEIFDDQFSVERPDGSNFTLKIRSTKLEDSAMYFCASRLGLDKSYEQYFGPGTRLTVT.

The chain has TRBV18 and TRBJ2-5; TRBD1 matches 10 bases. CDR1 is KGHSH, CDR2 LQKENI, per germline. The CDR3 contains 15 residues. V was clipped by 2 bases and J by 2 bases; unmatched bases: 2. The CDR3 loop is CASSPDRGPQETQYF. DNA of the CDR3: TGTGCCAGCTCACCAGACAGGGGGCCTCAAGAGACCCAGTACTTC.

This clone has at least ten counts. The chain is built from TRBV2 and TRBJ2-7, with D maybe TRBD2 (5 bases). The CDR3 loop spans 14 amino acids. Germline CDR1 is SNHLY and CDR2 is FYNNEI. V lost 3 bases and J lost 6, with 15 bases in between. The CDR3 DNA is TGTGCCAGCAGTGAGAGCGGCAGCCCTGGCGAGCAGTACTTC. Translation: CASSESGSPGEQYF.

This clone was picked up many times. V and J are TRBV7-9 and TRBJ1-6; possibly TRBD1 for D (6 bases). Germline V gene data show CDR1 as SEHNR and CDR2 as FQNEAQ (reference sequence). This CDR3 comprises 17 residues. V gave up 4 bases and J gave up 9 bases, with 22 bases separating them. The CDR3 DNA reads TGTGCCAGCAGCTCGACACAGGGAGTCGCCCCGCGTTCACCCCTCCACTTT. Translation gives CASSSTQGVAPRSPLHF.

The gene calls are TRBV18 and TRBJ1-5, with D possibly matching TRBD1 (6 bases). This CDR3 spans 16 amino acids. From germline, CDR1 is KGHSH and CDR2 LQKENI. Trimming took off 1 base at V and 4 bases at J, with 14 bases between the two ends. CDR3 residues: CASSPRRQDGNQPQHF. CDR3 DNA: TGTGCCAGCTCACCACGAAGACAGGACGGGAATCAGCCCCAGCATTTT.

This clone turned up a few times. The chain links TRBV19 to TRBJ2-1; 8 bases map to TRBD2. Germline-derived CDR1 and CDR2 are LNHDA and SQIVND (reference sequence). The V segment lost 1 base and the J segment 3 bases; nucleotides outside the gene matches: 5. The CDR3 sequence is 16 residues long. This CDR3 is CASSIGSGGLYNEQFF. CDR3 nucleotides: TGTGCCAGTAGTATAGGAAGCGGGGGACTCTACAATGAGCAGTTCTTC.

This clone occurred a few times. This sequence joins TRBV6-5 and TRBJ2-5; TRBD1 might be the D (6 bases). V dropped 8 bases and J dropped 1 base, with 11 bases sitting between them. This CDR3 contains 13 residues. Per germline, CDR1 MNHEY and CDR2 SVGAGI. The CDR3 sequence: CASRQGLQETQYF. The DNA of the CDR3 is TGTGCCAGCCGTCAGGGGCTCCAAGAGACCCAGTACTTC.

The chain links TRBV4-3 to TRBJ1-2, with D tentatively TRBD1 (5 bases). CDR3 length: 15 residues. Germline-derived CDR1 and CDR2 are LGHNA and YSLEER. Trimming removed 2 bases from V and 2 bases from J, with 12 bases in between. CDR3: CASSQHDSANYGYTF. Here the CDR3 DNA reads TGCGCCAGCAGCCAACACGACAGCGCAAACTATGGCTACACCTTC.

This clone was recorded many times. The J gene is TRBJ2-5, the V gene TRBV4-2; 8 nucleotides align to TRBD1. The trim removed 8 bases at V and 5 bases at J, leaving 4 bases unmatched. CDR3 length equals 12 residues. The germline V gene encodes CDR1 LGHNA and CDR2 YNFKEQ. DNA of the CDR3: TGTGCCAGCTGTCGACAGGGGGAGACCCAGTACTTC. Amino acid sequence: CASCRQGETQYF.